This T cell receptor (beta chain) was captured in a study of blood T cells in healthy people across ages. Study at large: Through template switching, about one barcoded beta molecule was captured per two T cells, as measured in model experiments.

On this clonotype: One end of the junction does not line up with germline, which may come from a read error.

CDR3 length: 14 amino acids. Per the germline V gene, CDR1 is KGHSH and CDR2 is LQKENI. For the second PCR, which ran for about 6 to 11 cycles, a sample-barcoded 5' primer and a J-beta primer mix were used. Using its own MiXCR run on the 5' RACE reads, TCRdb lists one record per CDR3 protein. The sample lists about 640,000 distinct CDR3 sequences, about 28% occurring once. The rearrangement joins TRBV18 to TRBJ2-1; TRBD2 is a possible D gene (6 bases). Sequenced input: blood. This sequence originates from a woman older than 75 in good health. This CDR3 is CAGSPIGGKDEQFF. The CDR3 nucleotides are TGTGCCGGCTCACCAATCGGAGGGAAGGATGAGCAGTTCTTC.